This T cell receptor beta chain was found in a study of blood T cell repertoires in COVID-19. Study at large: T cells, B-cell-depleted T cells, or PBMCs supplied cDNA or gDNA.

Per the original methods: Amplifying reference gene primers gave estimates of nucleated cell counts. Assay used: immunoSEQ multiplex PCR; TCRdb lists only in-frame clones, some missing. V, J and clone size were drawn from that table, and D and trimming were deduced from the DNA. The sample includes about 200,000 clones, 85% to 90% seen only once; the top ten take 0.6% to 0.9%. The CDR3 runs 12 residues. V was cut by 1 base and J by 6 bases, with 5 bases left in between. CDR1 SGHDT and CDR2 YYEEEE come from the germline V gene. The receptor was isolated from a woman between 70 and 85 years old with acute or convalescent COVID-19. Sequenced input: peripheral blood. The genes are TRBV5-6 and TRBJ2-4; the D is unclear. DNA for the CDR3: TGTGCCAGCAGCTTGTCCGGAAACATTCAGTACTTC. Protein: CASSLSGNIQYF.